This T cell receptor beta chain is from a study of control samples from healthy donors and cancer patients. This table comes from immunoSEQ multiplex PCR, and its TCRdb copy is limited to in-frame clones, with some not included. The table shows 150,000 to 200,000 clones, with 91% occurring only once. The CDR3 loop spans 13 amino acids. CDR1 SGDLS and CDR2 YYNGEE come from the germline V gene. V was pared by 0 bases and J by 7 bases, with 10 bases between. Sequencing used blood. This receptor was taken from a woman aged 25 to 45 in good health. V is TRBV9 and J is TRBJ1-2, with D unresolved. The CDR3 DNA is TGTGCCAGCAGCGTAGTGAGGGCATGTGGCTACACCTTC. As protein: CASSVVRACGYTF. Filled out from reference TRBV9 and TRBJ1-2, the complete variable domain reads DSGVTQTPKHLITATGQRVTLRCSPRSGDLSVYWYQQSLDQGLQFLIQYYNGEERAKGNILERFSAQQFPDLHSELNLSSLELGDSALYFCASSVVRACGYTFGSGTRLTVV.